A selection of T cell receptor beta chains follows, all from one sample in a study of T cells in Graves' hyperthyroidism and ophthalmopathy. TCRdb fed the multiplex PCR reads into MiXCR, producing one record per CDR3 protein. The sample holds 600,000 to 700,000 distinct CDR3 sequences; under 15% are singletons and the top ten take about 3.9%. The material sequenced was blood. Receptors originate from a woman aged 40 to 55 with Graves' ophthalmopathy. CDR3s include the opening cysteine and the closing phenylalanine or tryptophan. Each record gives: J gene, V gene, CDR3 protein.

TRBJ1-6 | TRBV6-5 | CASSYRSNSPLHF
TRBJ2-2 | TRBV30 | CAWSVGLAGSFVGELFF
TRBJ1-1 | TRBV5-6 | CASSLGTVLRNTEAFF
TRBJ1-2 | TRBV13 | CASSLGVGMTSPANYGYTF
TRBJ2-7 | TRBV19 | CASSKWMEQGDYEQYF
TRBJ1-2 | TRBV12-5 | CASGLVGSGTIYGYTF
TRBJ1-1 | TRBV2 | CASRAGLGDTEAFF
TRBJ2-7 | TRBV12-3/TRBV12-4 | CASSLAGCREQYF
TRBJ1-5 | TRBV6-2/TRBV6-3 | CASPGVSNQPQHF
TRBJ1-5 | TRBV12-3/TRBV12-4 | CASSFRGSGPQHF
TRBJ2-7 | TRBV28 | CASSSPRTGGRSYEQYF
TRBJ2-7 | TRBV6-5 | CASSWGPADLAYEQYF
TRBJ1-3 | TRBV4-2 | CASSQGSLQGTGNTIYF
TRBJ1-2 | TRBV7-2 | CASSLDGSGYTF
TRBJ2-5 | TRBV6-5 | CASSYPGGETQYF
TRBJ2-5 | TRBV28 | CASSQLAGVVETQYF
TRBJ1-5 | TRBV7-2 | CASSWGVSNQPQHF
TRBJ2-7 | TRBV3-1 | CASSQGHSGSLYF
TRBJ1-1 | TRBV15 | CATSKPAENTEAFF
TRBJ2-7 | TRBV6-1 | CASSGGGASGMHEQYF
TRBJ2-5 | TRBV12-3/TRBV12-4 | CASSLALPAGVQETQYF
TRBJ2-7 | TRBV19 | CASSVTGVGYEQYF
TRBJ1-1 | TRBV29-1 | CSVVAHLNTEAFF
TRBJ2-7 | TRBV28 | CASTPGGIIGYEQYF
TRBJ1-1 | TRBV10-3 | CAIRENTEAFF
TRBJ2-7 | TRBV5-6 | CASSRDFPIYEQYF
TRBJ1-1 | TRBV28 | CASSEHPGTEAFF
TRBJ1-4 | TRBV2 | CASYWEEDGGLFF
TRBJ2-7 | TRBV7-8 | CASSLGGLAAPYEQYF
TRBJ1-2 | TRBV30 | CAWTSTSGGDYGYTF
TRBJ1-3 | TRBV19 | CASNLRGNPDSGNTIYF
TRBJ1-1 | TRBV20-1 | CSASTGSPEAFF
TRBJ2-7 | TRBV2 | CASRYVGAYEQYF
TRBJ2-3 | TRBV6-2/TRBV6-3 | CASSYTPMTSGSTDTQYF
TRBJ2-2 | TRBV29-1 | CSAGPTGVTGELFF